This T cell receptor (beta chain) was obtained from a study of blood T cells in healthy people across ages. General study findings and limits: PBMCs were not sorted, which prevented a conclusive comparison of naive versus antigen-experienced cells.

This clonotype was counted only a few times. Its antigen is unknown. For the second PCR, which ran for roughly 7 to 11 cycles, a sample-barcoded 5' primer and a J-beta primer mix were used. TCRdb recomputed calls from the 5' RACE reads with MiXCR, one row per CDR3 protein. This repertoire shows approximately 1.5 million distinct CDR3 sequences, roughly a third found once; its top ten account for about 10%. CDR1 is DFQATT, CDR2 SNEGSKA, per germline (reference sequence). V was clipped by 4 bases and J by 8 bases, with 14 bases between them. There are 12 residues in the CDR3. At least 6 micrograms of total RNA were extracted per sample.

V is TRBV20-1 and J is TRBJ1-2; D possibly corresponds to TRBD1 (6 bases). Sequencing was done on a sample of blood. The clonotype originates from a woman between 25 and 40 years old in good health. The CDR3 bases are TGCAGTGCTAAGGGGGGTTTGAAGGGCTACACCTTC. Translating it yields CSAKGGLKGYTF.